This T cell receptor (beta chain) was captured in a study of blood T cell repertoires in COVID-19. TCRdb's copy holds only in-frame clones and misses some; the assay was immunoSEQ multiplex PCR. Of roughly 76,000 clones listed, around 88% are singletons. The source of this sequence is a man aged 30 to 45 with acute or convalescent COVID-19. Specimen: peripheral blood.

CDR3 DNA: TGTGCCAGCACCGCGCGGCACAATCAGCCCCAGCATTTT. This sequence encodes CASTARHNQPQHF. The V gene is TRBV28, the J gene TRBJ1-5, with D hard to call. The CDR3 consists of 13 residues. Trimming cost V 7 bases and J 3 bases, with 10 bases left between them. Germline V gene lookup returns CDR1 MDHEN and CDR2 SYDVKM.